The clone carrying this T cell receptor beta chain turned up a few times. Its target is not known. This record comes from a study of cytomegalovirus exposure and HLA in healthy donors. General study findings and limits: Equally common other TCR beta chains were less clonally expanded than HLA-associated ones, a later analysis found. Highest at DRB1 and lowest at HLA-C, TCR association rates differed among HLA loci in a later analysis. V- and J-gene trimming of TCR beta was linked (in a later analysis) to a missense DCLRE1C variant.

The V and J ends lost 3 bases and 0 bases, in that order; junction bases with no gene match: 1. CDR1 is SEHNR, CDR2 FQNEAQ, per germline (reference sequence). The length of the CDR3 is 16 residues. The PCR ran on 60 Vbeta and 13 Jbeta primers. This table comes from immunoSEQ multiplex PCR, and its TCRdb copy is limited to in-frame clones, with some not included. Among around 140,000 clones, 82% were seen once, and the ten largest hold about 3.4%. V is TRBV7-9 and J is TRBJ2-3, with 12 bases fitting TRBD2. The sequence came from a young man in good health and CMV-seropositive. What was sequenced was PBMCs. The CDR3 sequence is CASSFGTSGSTDTQYF. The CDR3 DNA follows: TGTGCCAGCAGCTTTGGGACTAGCGGGAGCACAGATACGCAGTATTTT.